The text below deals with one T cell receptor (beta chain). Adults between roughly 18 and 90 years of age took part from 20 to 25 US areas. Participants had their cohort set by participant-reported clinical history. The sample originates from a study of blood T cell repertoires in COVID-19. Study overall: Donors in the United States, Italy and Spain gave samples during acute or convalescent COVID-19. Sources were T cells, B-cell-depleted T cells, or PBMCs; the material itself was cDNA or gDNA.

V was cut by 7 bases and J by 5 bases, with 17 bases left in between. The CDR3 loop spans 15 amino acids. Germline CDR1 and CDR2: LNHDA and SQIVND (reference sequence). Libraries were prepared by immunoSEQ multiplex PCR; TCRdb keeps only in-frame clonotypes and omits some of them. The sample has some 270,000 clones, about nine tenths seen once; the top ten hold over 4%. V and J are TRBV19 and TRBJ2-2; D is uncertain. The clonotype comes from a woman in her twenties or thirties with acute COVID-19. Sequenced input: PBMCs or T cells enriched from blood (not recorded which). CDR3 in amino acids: CASINSGYGTGELFF. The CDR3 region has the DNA TGTGCCAGTATCAACTCAGGCTATGGAACCGGGGAGCTGTTTTTT.